One and the same sample provided the 3 T cell receptor beta chains below, sequenced in a study of OX40 agonist ivuxolimab in advanced cancers. Clones were sequenced by immunoSEQ multiplex PCR, and TCRdb holds only the in-frame ones, with some missing. The table lists 9,500 to 15,000 clones, 65% to 75% of them singletons, with less than 35% in the top ten. The sequences come from CD4+ or CD8+ T cells sorted from blood, collected in a trial of the OX40 agonist ivuxolimab. The receptors stem from an adult with an advanced solid tumor such as melanoma, head and neck, liver or kidney cancer.

This chain connects TRBV28 to TRBJ2-7, with D tentatively TRBD2 (6 bases). Trimming removed 3 bases at V and 3 bases at J, with 9 bases between. This CDR3 contains 13 residues. Germline CDR1 is MDHEN and CDR2 is SYDVKM. The CDR3 DNA reads as TGTGCCAGCAGTTTTAACGGGGGCTACGAGCAGTACTTC. Amino acids: CASSFNGGYEQYF.

The chain carries TRBV7-9 and TRBJ1-1, with D perhaps matching TRBD1 (5 bases). The CDR3 sequence is 15 residues long. Deletions cut 4 bases from V and 0 bases from J, with 12 bases between. Germline assignment: CDR1 SEHNR and CDR2 FQNEAQ (reference sequence). The chain's CDR3 is CASSSRDHMNTEAFF. In nucleotides, the CDR3 is TGTGCCAGCAGCTCACGGGACCATATGAACACTGAAGCTTTCTTT.

The chain combines TRBV5-6 with TRBJ2-2, with 7 positions matching TRBD2. With 1 base clipped from V and 5 bases from J, the junction kept 8 bases outside the gene matches. This CDR3 has 16 amino acids. CDR1 and CDR2 (germline): SGHDT, YYEEEE. The CDR3 here is CASSLSGGGRTGELFF. The CDR3 bases are TGTGCCAGCAGCTTGTCGGGCGGGGGACGAACCGGGGAGCTGTTTTTT.